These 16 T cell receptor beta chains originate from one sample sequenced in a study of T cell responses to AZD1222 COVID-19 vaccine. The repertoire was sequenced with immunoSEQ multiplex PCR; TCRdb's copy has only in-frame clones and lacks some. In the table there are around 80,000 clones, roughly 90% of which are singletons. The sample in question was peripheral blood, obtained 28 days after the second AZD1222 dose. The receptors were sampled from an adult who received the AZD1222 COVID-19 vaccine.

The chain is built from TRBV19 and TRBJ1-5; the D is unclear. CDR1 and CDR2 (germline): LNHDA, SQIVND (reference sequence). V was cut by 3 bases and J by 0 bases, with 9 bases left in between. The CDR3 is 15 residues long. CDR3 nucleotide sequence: TGTGCCAGTAGTATTGAAAGTAATAGCAATCAGCCCCAGCATTTT. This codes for CASSIESNSNQPQHF.

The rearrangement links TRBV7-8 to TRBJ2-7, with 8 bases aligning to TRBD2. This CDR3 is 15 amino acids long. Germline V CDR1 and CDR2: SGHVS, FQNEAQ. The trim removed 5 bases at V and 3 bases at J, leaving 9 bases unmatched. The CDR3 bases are TGTGCCAGCAGCCTCAGCGGGGGTTTGGTCTACGAGCAGTACTTC. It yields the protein CASSLSGGLVYEQYF.

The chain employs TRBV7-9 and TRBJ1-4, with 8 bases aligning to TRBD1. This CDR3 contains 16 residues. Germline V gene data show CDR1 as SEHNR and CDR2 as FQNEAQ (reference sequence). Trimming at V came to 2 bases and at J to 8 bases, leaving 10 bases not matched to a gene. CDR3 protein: CASSLRLATGAEKLFF. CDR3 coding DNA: TGTGCCAGCAGCTTACGTCTTGCGACAGGGGCGGAAAAACTGTTTTTT.

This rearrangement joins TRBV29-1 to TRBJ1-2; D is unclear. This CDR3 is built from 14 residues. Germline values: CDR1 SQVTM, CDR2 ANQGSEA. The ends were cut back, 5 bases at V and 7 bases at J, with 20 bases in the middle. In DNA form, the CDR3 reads TGCAGCGTTTCCCCACGCGGGGATGGAGGTGGCTACACCTTC. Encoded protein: CSVSPRGDGGGYTF.

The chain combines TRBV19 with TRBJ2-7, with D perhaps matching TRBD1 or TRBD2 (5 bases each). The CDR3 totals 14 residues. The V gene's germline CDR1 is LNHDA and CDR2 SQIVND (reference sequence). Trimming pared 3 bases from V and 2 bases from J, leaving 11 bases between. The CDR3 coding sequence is TGTGCCAGTAGTATCTTGGGGACGGCCTACGAGCAGTACTTC. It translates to CASSILGTAYEQYF. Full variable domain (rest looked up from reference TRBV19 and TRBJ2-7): DGGITQSPKYLFRKEGQNVTLSCEQNLNHDAMYWYRQDPGQGLRLIYYSQIVNDFQKGDIAEGYSVSREKKESFPLTVTSAQKNPTAFYLCASSILGTAYEQYFGPGTRLTVT.

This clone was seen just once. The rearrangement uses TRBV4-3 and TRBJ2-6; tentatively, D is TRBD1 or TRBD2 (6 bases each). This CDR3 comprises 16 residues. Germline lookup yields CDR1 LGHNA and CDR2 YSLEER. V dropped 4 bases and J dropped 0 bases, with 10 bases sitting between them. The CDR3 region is CASSLGGGSGANVLTF. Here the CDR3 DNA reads TGCGCCAGCAGCCTGGGGGGCGGCTCTGGGGCCAACGTCCTGACTTTC.

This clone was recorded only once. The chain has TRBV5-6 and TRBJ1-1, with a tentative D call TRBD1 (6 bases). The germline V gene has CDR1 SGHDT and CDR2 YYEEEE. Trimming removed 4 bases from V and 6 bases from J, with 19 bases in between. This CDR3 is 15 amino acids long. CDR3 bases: TGTGCCAGCAGCCCGCTAGGGGGAGGTTTCGCTGAAGCTTTCTTT. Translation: CASSPLGGGFAEAFF.

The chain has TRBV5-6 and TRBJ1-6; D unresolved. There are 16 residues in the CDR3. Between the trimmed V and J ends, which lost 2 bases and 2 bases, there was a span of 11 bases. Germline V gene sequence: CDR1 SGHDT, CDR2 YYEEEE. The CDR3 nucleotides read TGTGCCAGCAGCTTTAATAGGGCAGCCTATAATTCACCCCTCCACTTT. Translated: CASSFNRAAYNSPLHF.

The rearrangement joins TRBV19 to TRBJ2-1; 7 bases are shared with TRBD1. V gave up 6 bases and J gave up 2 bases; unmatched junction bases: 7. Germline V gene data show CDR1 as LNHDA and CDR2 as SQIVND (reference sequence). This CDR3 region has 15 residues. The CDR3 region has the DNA TGTGCCAGTAGGGCTGACAGGGCCGCCTACAATGAGCAGTTCTTC. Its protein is CASRADRAAYNEQFF.

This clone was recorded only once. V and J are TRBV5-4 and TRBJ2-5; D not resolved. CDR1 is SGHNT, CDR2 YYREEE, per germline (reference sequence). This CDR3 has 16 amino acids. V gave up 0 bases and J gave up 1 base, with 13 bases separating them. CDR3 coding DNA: TGTGCCAGCAGCTTGGCCGGAGTCCTAACCCAAGAGACCCAGTACTTC. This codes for CASSLAGVLTQETQYF.

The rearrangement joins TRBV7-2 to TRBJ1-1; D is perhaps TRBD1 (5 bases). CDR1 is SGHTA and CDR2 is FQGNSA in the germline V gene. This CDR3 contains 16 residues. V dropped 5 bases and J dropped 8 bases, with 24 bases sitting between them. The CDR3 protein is CASSRIIGSGGTEAFF. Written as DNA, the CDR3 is TGTGCCAGCAGCCGCATTATTGGAAGTGGGGGGACGGAAGCTTTCTTT.

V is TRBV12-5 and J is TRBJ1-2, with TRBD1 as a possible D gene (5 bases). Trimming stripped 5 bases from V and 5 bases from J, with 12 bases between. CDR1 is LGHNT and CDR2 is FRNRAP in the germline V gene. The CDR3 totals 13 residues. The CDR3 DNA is TGTGCTAGTGGTCCCGGGACGGTATATGGCTACACCTTC. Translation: CASGPGTVYGYTF.

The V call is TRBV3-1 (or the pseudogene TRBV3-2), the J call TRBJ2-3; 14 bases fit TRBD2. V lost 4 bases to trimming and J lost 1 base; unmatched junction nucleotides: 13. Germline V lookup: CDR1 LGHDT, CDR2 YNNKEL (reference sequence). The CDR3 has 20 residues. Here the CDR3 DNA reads TGTGCCAGCAGCCTCCAAGTCCCCCTGACTAGCGGGAGGGGCACAGATACGCAGTATTTT. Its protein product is CASSLQVPLTSGRGTDTQYF.

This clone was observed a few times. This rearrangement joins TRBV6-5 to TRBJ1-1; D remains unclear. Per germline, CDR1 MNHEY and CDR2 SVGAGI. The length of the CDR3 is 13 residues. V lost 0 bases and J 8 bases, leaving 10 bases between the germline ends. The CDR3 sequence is CASSYSNGGEAFF. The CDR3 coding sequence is TGTGCCAGCAGTTACTCCAATGGCGGAGAAGCTTTCTTT.

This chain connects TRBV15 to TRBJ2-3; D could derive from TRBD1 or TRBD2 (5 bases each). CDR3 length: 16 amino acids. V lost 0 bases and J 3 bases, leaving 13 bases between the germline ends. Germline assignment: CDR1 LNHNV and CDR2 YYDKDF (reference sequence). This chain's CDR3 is CATSRDGRESTDTQYF. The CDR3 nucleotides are TGTGCCACCAGCAGAGATGGCAGGGAGTCGACAGATACGCAGTATTTT.

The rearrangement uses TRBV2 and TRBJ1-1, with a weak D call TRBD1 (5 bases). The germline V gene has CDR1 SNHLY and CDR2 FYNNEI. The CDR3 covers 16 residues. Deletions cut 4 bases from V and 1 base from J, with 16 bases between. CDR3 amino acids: CASSGLIDSRNTEAFF. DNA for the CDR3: TGTGCCAGCAGTGGACTTATTGACAGTAGGAACACTGAAGCTTTCTTT.